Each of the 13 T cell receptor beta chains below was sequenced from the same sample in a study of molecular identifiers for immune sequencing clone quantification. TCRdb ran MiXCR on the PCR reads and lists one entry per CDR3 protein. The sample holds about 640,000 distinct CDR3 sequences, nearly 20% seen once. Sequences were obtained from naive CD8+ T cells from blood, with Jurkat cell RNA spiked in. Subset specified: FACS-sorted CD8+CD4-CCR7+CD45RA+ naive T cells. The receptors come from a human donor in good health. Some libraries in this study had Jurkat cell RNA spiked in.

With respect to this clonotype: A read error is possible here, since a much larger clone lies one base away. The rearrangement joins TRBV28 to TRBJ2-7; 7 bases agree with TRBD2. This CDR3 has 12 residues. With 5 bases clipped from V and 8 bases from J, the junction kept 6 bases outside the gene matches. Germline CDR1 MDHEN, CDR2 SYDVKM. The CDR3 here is CASSMGLLKQYF. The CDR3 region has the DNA TGTGCCAGCAGTATGGGACTACTTAAGCAGTACTTC.

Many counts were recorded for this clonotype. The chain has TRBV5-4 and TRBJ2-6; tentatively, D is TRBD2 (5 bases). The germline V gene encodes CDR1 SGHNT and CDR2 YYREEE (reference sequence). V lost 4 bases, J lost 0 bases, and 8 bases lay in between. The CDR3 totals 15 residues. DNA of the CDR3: TGTGCCAGCAGCCGAGGGAGCTCTGGGGCCAACGTCCTGACTTTC. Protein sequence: CASSRGSSGANVLTF.

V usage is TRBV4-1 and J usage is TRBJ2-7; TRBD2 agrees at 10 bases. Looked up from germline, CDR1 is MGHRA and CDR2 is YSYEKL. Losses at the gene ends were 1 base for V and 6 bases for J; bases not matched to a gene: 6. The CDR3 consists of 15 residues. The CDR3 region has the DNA TGCGCCAGCAGCCAAGTCAGCGGGAGGGCCCTCGAGCAGTACTTC. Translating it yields CASSQVSGRALEQYF.

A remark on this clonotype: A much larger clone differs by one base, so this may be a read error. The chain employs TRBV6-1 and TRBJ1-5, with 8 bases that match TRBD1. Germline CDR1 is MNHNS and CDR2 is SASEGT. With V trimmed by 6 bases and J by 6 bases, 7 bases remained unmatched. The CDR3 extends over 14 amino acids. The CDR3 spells CASRDLTGGQPQHF. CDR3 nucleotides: TGTGCCAGCAGGGACCTCACAGGGGGTCAGCCCCAGCATTTT.

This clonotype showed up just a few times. The CDR3 is CASSLVAGHQETQYF. Written as DNA, the CDR3 is TGCGCCAGCAGCTTGGTGGCAGGCCACCAAGAGACCCAGTACTTC. This sequence joins TRBV5-1 and TRBJ2-5; D uncertain. CDR1 and CDR2 from the germline V gene are SGHRS and YFSETQ. The ends were cut back, 0 bases at V and 0 bases at J, with 9 bases in the middle. The CDR3 sequence is 15 residues long.

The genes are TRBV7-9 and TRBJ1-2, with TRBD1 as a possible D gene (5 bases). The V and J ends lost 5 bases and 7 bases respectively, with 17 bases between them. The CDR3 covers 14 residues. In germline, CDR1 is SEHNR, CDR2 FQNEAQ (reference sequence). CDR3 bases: TGTGCCAGCAGCGTCTACCCTCAGGGTTCTGGCTACACCTTC. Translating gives CASSVYPQGSGYTF.

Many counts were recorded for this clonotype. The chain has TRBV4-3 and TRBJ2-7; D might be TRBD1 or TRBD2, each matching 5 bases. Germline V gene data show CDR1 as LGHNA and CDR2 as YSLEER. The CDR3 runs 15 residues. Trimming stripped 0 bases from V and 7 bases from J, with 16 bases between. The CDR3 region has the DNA TGCGCCAGCAGCCAAGATCGGTCGGGACGAGTTGAGCAGTACTTC. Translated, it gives CASSQDRSGRVEQYF.

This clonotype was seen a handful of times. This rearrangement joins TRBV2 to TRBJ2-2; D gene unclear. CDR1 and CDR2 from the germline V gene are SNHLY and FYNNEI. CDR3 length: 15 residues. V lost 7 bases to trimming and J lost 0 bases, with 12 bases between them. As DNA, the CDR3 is TGTGCCAGCAACGATAAGGGTTCGAACACCGGGGAGCTGTTTTTT. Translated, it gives CASNDKGSNTGELFF.

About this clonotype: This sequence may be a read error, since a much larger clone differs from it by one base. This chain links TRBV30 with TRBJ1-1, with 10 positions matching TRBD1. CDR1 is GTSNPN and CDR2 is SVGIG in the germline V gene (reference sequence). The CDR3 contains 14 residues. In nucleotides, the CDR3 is TGTGCCTGGATGACAGGGGGCGTAAACACTGATGCTTTCTTT. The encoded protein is CAWMTGGVNTDAFF.

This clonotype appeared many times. Here the CDR3 DNA reads TGTGCCAGCAGCTCAAACAGGGAAACAGATACGCAGTATTTT. The encoded protein is CASSSNRETDTQYF. This chain uses TRBV7-9 with TRBJ2-3; maybe TRBD1 (6 bases). The ends were cut back, 4 bases at V and 3 bases at J, with 11 bases in the middle. Germline V gene sequence: CDR1 SEHNR, CDR2 FQNEAQ (reference sequence). This CDR3 is built from 14 residues.

The chain's CDR3 is CASPQGGISNQPQHF. In DNA form, the CDR3 reads TGTGCCAGCCCTCAGGGGGGGATCAGCAATCAGCCCCAGCATTTT. The V call is TRBV5-4, the J call TRBJ1-5, with TRBD1 identical over 7 bases. This CDR3 region has 15 residues. The trim removed 7 bases at V and 1 base at J, leaving 8 bases unmatched. The germline CDR1 and CDR2 sequences are SGHNT and YYREEE (reference sequence).

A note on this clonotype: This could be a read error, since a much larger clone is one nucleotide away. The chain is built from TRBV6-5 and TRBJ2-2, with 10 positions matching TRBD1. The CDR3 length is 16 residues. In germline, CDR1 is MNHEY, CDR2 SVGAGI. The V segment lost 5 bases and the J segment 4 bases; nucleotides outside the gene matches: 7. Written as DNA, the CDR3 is TGTGCCAGCAGTCCTGCTCGACAGGGGGCCACCGGGGAGCTGTTTTTT. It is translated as CASSPARQGATGELFF.

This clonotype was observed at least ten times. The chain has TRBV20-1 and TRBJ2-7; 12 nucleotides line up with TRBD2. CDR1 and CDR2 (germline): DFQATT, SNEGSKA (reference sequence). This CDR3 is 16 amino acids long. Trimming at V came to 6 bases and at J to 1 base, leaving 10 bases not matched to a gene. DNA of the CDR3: TGCAGTGCCAGGCCACAAGGACTAGCGGGGTCCTACGAGCAGTACTTC. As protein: CSARPQGLAGSYEQYF.